A single sample is the source of the 19 T cell receptor beta chains below, sequenced in a study of blood T cell repertoires in COVID-19. The assay was immunoSEQ multiplex PCR, and TCRdb's table has in-frame clones only and misses some. The repertoire holds about 270,000 clones, with roughly 86% as singletons. Sequencing was carried out using PBMCs or T cells enriched from blood (not recorded which). The receptors were sampled from a woman aged 18-29 years who had recovered from COVID-19.

The chain uses TRBV6-5 and TRBJ2-1; 12 bases line up with TRBD2. Per germline, CDR1 MNHEY and CDR2 SVGAGI. CDR3 size: 14 residues. The V and J ends lost 5 bases and 6 bases, in that order; junction bases with no gene match: 2. Here the CDR3 reads CASSLAGGGNEQFF. CDR3 DNA sequence: TGTGCCAGCAGTCTAGCGGGAGGGGGCAATGAGCAGTTCTTC.

V and J are TRBV3-1 (or the pseudogene TRBV3-2) and TRBJ2-3; 13 nucleotides line up with TRBD2. The germline V gene has CDR1 LGHDT and CDR2 YNNKEL (reference sequence). The ends lost 1 base at V and 14 bases at J; junction bases unmatched: 3. CDR3 size: 13 residues. The DNA for the CDR3 is TGTGCCAGCAGCCAAGGGGGACTAGCGGGACGGTATTTT. Protein: CASSQGGLAGRYF.

The chain uses TRBV21-1 and TRBJ2-7; TRBD1, the table's D call, was not compared with the DNA. TRBV21-1 is tagged as a pseudogene. The CDR3 covers 16 residues. CDR3 coding DNA: TGTGCCAGCAGCCCGCGGGACAGGGGTTTACTCTACGAGCAGTACTTC. Its protein is CASSPRDRGLLYEQYF.

Comments on this clone: Sequence at one end of the junction differs from germline and may be a read error. The genes are TRBV3-1 (or the pseudogene TRBV3-2) and TRBJ1-1, with D unresolved. The germline CDR1 and CDR2 sequences are LGHDT and YNNKEL (reference sequence). The CDR3 covers 14 residues. CDR3 region: CASRQESVNTEAFF. The CDR3 DNA is TGTGCCAGCAGACAAGAGTCTGTGAACACTGAAGCTTTCTTT.

This chain links TRBV7-2 with TRBJ2-1; TRBD2 might be the D (5 bases). The CDR3 sequence is 15 residues long. V shed 5 bases and J shed 2 bases, with 13 bases lying between them. Germline assignment: CDR1 SGHTA and CDR2 FQGNSA. In nucleotides, the CDR3 is TGTGCCAGCAGCCCCCGGGCCGGGACCTACAATGAGCAGTTCTTC. Its protein product is CASSPRAGTYNEQFF.

J is TRBJ2-5 and V is TRBV11-2; 9 bases are shared with TRBD2. CDR3 length equals 19 residues. J lost 1 base, V lost 2 bases, and 14 bases had no gene match. Germline CDR1 is SGHAT and CDR2 is FQNNGV. In nucleotides, the CDR3 is TGTGCCAGCAGCTTATGGCGGGAGGGCCCTACTATCTCCCAAGAGACCCAGTACTTC. It yields the protein CASSLWREGPTISQETQYF.

The chain is built from TRBV5-1 and TRBJ2-3, with 9 bases fitting TRBD2. The CDR3 length is 16 residues. With 4 bases clipped from V and 2 bases from J, the junction kept 8 bases outside the gene matches. Germline V gene lookup returns CDR1 SGHRS and CDR2 YFSETQ. The CDR3 sequence: CASSPTLAGSTDTQYF. In nucleotides, the CDR3 is TGCGCCAGCAGCCCCACCCTAGCGGGATCCACAGATACGCAGTATTTT.

The chain is built from TRBV3-1 (or the pseudogene TRBV3-2) and TRBJ2-2; TRBD1 might be the D (6 bases). V was shortened by 3 bases and J by 2 bases, with 16 bases between the two germline ends. Germline CDR1 LGHDT, CDR2 YNNKEL (reference sequence). This CDR3 comprises 17 residues. The CDR3: CASSQGTGTPNTGELFF. CDR3 sequence (DNA): TGTGCCAGCAGCCAGGGAACAGGGACCCCAAACACCGGGGAGCTGTTTTTT.

The V gene is TRBV14, the J gene TRBJ2-3; the D gene is possibly TRBD2 (6 bases). V dropped 4 bases and J dropped 0 bases, with 29 bases sitting between them. Germline V CDR1 and CDR2: SGHDN, FVKESK. CDR3 length: 21 amino acids. The CDR3 reads CASSRLHPDRAGRGSTDTQYF. The DNA for the CDR3 is TGTGCCAGCAGCCGCCTGCACCCGGACCGAGCGGGCCGCGGGAGCACAGATACGCAGTATTTT. The variable domain in full, completed from reference TRBV14 and TRBJ2-3, reads EAGVTQFPSHSVIEKGQTVTLRCDPISGHDNLYWYRRVMGKEIKFLLHFVKESKQDESGMPNNRFLAERTGGTYSTLKVQPAELEDSGVYFCASSRLHPDRAGRGSTDTQYFGPGTRLTVL.

The rearrangement joins TRBV6-5 to TRBJ2-5, with 7 bases matching TRBD1. This CDR3 is 15 amino acids long. From germline, CDR1 is MNHEY and CDR2 SVGAGI. With 6 bases clipped from V and 4 bases from J, the junction kept 11 bases outside the gene matches. The CDR3 loop reads CASRTTGLSPETQYF. The CDR3 DNA reads TGTGCCAGCAGAACGACAGGGCTCTCCCCAGAGACCCAGTACTTC.

V is TRBV7-6 and J is TRBJ2-1; possible D gene TRBD2, 6 bases. Per the germline V gene, CDR1 is SGHVS and CDR2 is FNYEAQ. Trimming cost V 1 base and J 8 bases, with 15 bases left between them. This CDR3 region has 15 residues. The CDR3 DNA reads as TGTGCCAGCAGCTTAGGACTAGGGGTGGGCCATGAGCAGTTCTTC. As protein: CASSLGLGVGHEQFF. Full variable domain (rest looked up from reference TRBV7-6 and TRBJ2-1): GAGVSQSPRYKVTKRGQDVALRCDPISGHVSLYWYRQALGQGPEFLTYFNYEAQQDKSGLPNDRFSAERPEGSISTLTIQRTEQRDSAMYRCASSLGLGVGHEQFFGPGTRLTVL.

The rearrangement uses TRBV2 and TRBJ2-1, with TRBD2 matching over 14 bases. The CDR3 has 15 amino acids. The V gene's germline CDR1 is SNHLY and CDR2 FYNNEI. Unmatched junction bases numbered 10, after V lost 6 bases and J lost 12 bases. CDR3 DNA sequence: TGTGCCAGCAGGGGCGGCGGGACTAGCGGGAGATCGCAGTTCTTC. Translated: CASRGGGTSGRSQFF.

The chain links TRBV2 to TRBJ1-5; D might be TRBD1 (6 bases). Trimming shortened V by 6 bases and J by 4 bases, and 16 bases separated the two germline ends. CDR3 length: 15 amino acids. The germline V gene has CDR1 SNHLY and CDR2 FYNNEI. The CDR3 loop is CASSADRIGNQPQHF. The CDR3 region has the DNA TGTGCCAGCAGCGCCGACAGGATCGGGAATCAGCCCCAGCATTTT.

The V and J genes are TRBV27 and TRBJ2-1; D may be TRBD1 (5 bases). Germline V gene sequence: CDR1 MNHEY, CDR2 SMNVEV (reference sequence). Trimming took 6 bases from V and 1 from J, leaving 7 bases between them. CDR3 length: 13 residues. The CDR3 DNA sequence: TGTGCCAGCAGCCAGGGATCCTACAATGAGCAGTTCTTC. This translates into CASSQGSYNEQFF.

This clone showed up just a few times. The chain joins TRBV19 to TRBJ1-1, with D possibly matching TRBD1 (5 bases). CDR3 size: 13 residues. Germline CDR1 and CDR2: LNHDA and SQIVND (reference sequence). Deletions cut 3 bases from V and 9 bases from J, with 14 bases between. For the CDR3, the DNA is TGTGCCAGTAGTATCGGGGGGACGCTCCAAGCTTTCTTT. This codes for CASSIGGTLQAFF. Drawing the rest from reference TRBV19 and TRBJ1-1, the complete variable domain is DGGITQSPKYLFRKEGQNVTLSCEQNLNHDAMYWYRQDPGQGLRLIYYSQIVNDFQKGDIAEGYSVSREKKESFPLTVTSAQKNPTAFYLCASSIGGTLQAFFGQGTRLTVV.

The J gene is TRBJ2-3, the V gene TRBV29-1; possibly TRBD2 for D (6 bases). The germline CDR1 and CDR2 sequences are SQVTM and ANQGSEA. V was pared by 6 bases and J by 7 bases, with 17 bases between. This CDR3 contains 13 residues. CDR3: CSVQVGGGNTQYF. The CDR3 DNA follows: TGCAGCGTCCAAGTCGGGGGTGGGAATACGCAGTATTTT.

The chain recombines TRBV5-4 with TRBJ2-3, with 8 bases fitting TRBD1. V shed 2 bases, J shed 1 base, and the junction held 3 bases outside the gene matches. The CDR3 sequence is 15 residues long. Germline V gene lookup returns CDR1 SGHNT and CDR2 YYREEE (reference sequence). For the CDR3, the DNA is TGTGCCAGCAGCTTAGGACAGGGTGGCACAGATACGCAGTATTTT. Protein: CASSLGQGGTDTQYF.

The rearrangement links TRBV27 to TRBJ2-4; a weak D match, TRBD2 (5 bases). CDR1 is MNHEY and CDR2 is SMNVEV in the germline V gene (reference sequence). Trimming left V 6 bases short and J 1 base short, with 16 bases between. The CDR3 sequence is 16 residues long. The CDR3 protein is CASSPLRAIAKNIQYF. CDR3 sequence (DNA): TGTGCCAGCAGCCCACTGAGGGCCATCGCCAAAAACATTCAGTACTTC.

This chain uses TRBV3-1 (or the pseudogene TRBV3-2) with TRBJ1-2; weak D call: TRBD1 (5 bases). Germline V gives CDR1 LGHDT, CDR2 YNNKEL (reference sequence). The CDR3 loop spans 16 amino acids. V lost 0 bases, J lost 3 bases, and 14 bases lay in between. CDR3 amino acids: CASSQDMAGNYYGYTF. Here the CDR3 DNA reads TGTGCCAGCAGCCAAGATATGGCAGGGAATTACTATGGCTACACCTTC.